This entry lists 32 T cell receptor beta chains sequenced from one sample in a study of blood T cell repertoires in COVID-19. Using immunoSEQ multiplex PCR, the repertoire was profiled, and TCRdb retains in-frame clones only, with some absent. The data hold under 300,000 clones, with 85% observed a single time. The specimen sequenced was peripheral blood. These TCRs come from a human donor in a cohort sampled during active COVID-19.

The rearrangement joins TRBV10-3 to TRBJ2-7; a weak D match, TRBD2 (6 bases). Trimming shortened V by 0 bases and J by 2 bases, and 11 bases separated the two germline ends. Germline values: CDR1 ENHRY, CDR2 SYGVKD. CDR3 length equals 15 residues. For the CDR3, the DNA is TGTGCCATCAGTGAGTCACTCGGGGGTCCCTACGAGCAGTACTTC. Protein sequence: CAISESLGGPYEQYF.

Points on this clone: One end of the junction is discordant with germline, which a read error may explain. This sequence joins TRBV19 and TRBJ2-3, with 8 bases identical to TRBD2. CDR3 length: 12 amino acids. CDR1 and CDR2 from the germline V gene are LNHDA and SQIVND (reference sequence). Here the CDR3 DNA reads TGTGCCAGTAGTCGTCCGGGACTAGGGTTGTCTTTT. This codes for CASSRPGLGLSF.

The CDR3 is CASNILTGELFF. The CDR3 DNA is TGTGCCAGCAACATTCTCACCGGGGAGCTGTTTTTT. This rearrangement joins TRBV5-4 to TRBJ2-2; D remains unclear. Per the germline V gene, CDR1 is SGHNT and CDR2 is YYREEE (reference sequence). Trimming stripped 6 bases from V and 4 bases from J, with 7 bases between. The CDR3 sequence is 12 residues long. Looking up the rest from reference TRBV5-4 and TRBJ2-2 gives the full variable domain: ETGVTQSPTHLIKTRGQQVTLRCSSQSGHNTVSWYQQALGQGPQFIFQYYREEENGRGNFPPRFSGLQFPNYSSELNVNALELDDSALYLCASNILTGELFFGEGSRLTVL.

This chain joins TRBV7-2 and TRBJ2-7; 8 nucleotides match TRBD2. Germline assignment: CDR1 SGHTA and CDR2 FQGNSA. This CDR3 has 14 amino acids. Trimming cost V 5 bases and J 3 bases; bases outside gene matches: 6. CDR3 sequence (DNA): TGTGCCAGCAGCCCGAGCGGGAGTGTCTACGAGCAGTACTTC. Protein sequence: CASSPSGSVYEQYF.

V is TRBV5-5 and J is TRBJ2-7, with TRBD2 matching over 9 bases. V was pared by 4 bases and J by 3 bases, with 5 bases of the junction left unmatched. The length of the CDR3 is 14 residues. CDR1 is SGHKS and CDR2 is YYEKEE in the germline V gene (reference sequence). CDR3 region: CASSSSTSGYEQYF. CDR3 DNA: TGTGCCAGCAGCAGTTCGACTAGCGGCTACGAGCAGTACTTC.

The CDR3 nucleotides read TGTGCCAGCAGCCCACGGGGAGACGAGCAGTACTTC. This translates into CASSPRGDEQYF. J is TRBJ2-7 and V is TRBV3-1 (or the pseudogene TRBV3-2); TRBD2 is a possible D gene (5 bases). Deletions cut 4 bases from V and 5 bases from J, with 9 bases between. The CDR3 runs to 12 residues. Germline assignment: CDR1 LGHDT and CDR2 YNNKEL (reference sequence).

The CDR3 DNA reads TGTGCCAGCAGTTACTTAGCCAGCAATCAGCCCCAGCATTTT. This gives the protein CASSYLASNQPQHF. The chain joins TRBV6-2 or TRBV6-3 to TRBJ1-5, with D unresolved. The CDR3 sequence is 14 residues long. Germline V gives CDR1 MNHEY, CDR2 SVGEGT. V shed 1 base and J shed 1 base, with 5 bases lying between them.

This clone was seen more than once but under ten times. The chain joins TRBV30 to TRBJ1-2; D is perhaps TRBD1 (6 bases). Germline V gene data show CDR1 as GTSNPN and CDR2 as SVGIG (reference sequence). Trimming took 2 bases from V and 7 from J, leaving 11 bases between them. CDR3 length: 12 residues. CDR3 residues: CAWSIQGFGYTF. The CDR3 coding sequence is TGTGCCTGGAGTATACAGGGTTTTGGCTACACCTTC.

V gene TRBV4-2 combines with J gene TRBJ1-5, with D unresolved. Trimming stripped 1 base from V and 1 base from J, with 5 bases between. Germline V gene sequence: CDR1 LGHNA, CDR2 YNFKEQ. There are 14 residues in the CDR3. The chain's CDR3 is CASSQVESNQPQHF. CDR3 coding DNA: TGTGCCAGCAGCCAAGTTGAGAGCAATCAGCCCCAGCATTTT.

The V and J genes are TRBV5-8 and TRBJ1-1; 10 bases line up with TRBD1. The CDR3 spans 15 residues. Unmatched junction bases numbered 5, after V lost 1 base and J lost 5 bases. Germline loops: CDR1 SGHTS, CDR2 YDEGEE. For the CDR3, the DNA is TGTGCCAGCAGCTTGCGGGGACAGGGGTTTACTGAAGCTTTCTTT. Protein product: CASSLRGQGFTEAFF.

The chain has TRBV28 and TRBJ1-5, with D hard to call. Trimming took 5 bases from V and 6 from J, leaving 14 bases between them. The germline gives CDR1 MDHEN, CDR2 SYDVKM. This CDR3 is 14 amino acids long. This CDR3 is CASSLPGVGQPQHF. The CDR3 DNA reads as TGTGCCAGCAGTCTACCCGGGGTGGGTCAGCCCCAGCATTTT.

To note about this clone: The same CDR3 also results from other DNA sequences found in this sample. The chain couples TRBV7-2 to TRBJ1-3, with D perhaps matching TRBD1 (5 bases). CDR1 SGHTA and CDR2 FQGNSA come from the germline V gene. The CDR3 has 14 residues. V was pared by 3 bases and J by 0 bases, with 6 bases between. The CDR3 region is CASSLQGSGNTIYF. Written as DNA, the CDR3 is TGTGCCAGCAGCTTGCAGGGCTCTGGAAACACCATATATTTT.

The V gene is TRBV19, the J gene TRBJ2-2; TRBD2 agrees at 9 bases. This CDR3 has 16 amino acids. Germline loops: CDR1 LNHDA, CDR2 SQIVND (reference sequence). J gave up 4 bases and V 8 bases, and 11 bases lay outside the gene matches. The CDR3 reads CASYFAGGTGTGELFF. In DNA, the CDR3 is TGTGCCAGTTACTTTGCGGGAGGGACCGGCACCGGGGAGCTGTTTTTT.

The V call is TRBV15, the J call TRBJ2-7; 8 bases fit TRBD1. Germline V CDR1 and CDR2: LNHNV, YYDKDF (reference sequence). The J segment lost 6 bases and the V segment lost 8 bases, leaving 6 bases of the junction unmatched. This CDR3 is built from 12 residues. CDR3 residues: CATWDRKSEQYF. The DNA for the CDR3 is TGTGCCACCTGGGACAGGAAGAGCGAGCAGTACTTC.

The chain carries TRBV19 and TRBJ2-5; 10 positions agree with TRBD2. The CDR3 extends over 18 amino acids. Germline CDR1 LNHDA, CDR2 SQIVND (reference sequence). The trim removed 2 bases at V and 3 bases at J, leaving 12 bases unmatched. The CDR3 protein is CASSISSRVLAGEETQYF. CDR3 DNA: TGTGCCAGTAGTATATCCTCCCGCGTGCTAGCGGGAGAAGAGACCCAGTACTTC. The full variable domain, completed using reference TRBV19 and TRBJ2-5, is DGGITQSPKYLFRKEGQNVTLSCEQNLNHDAMYWYRQDPGQGLRLIYYSQIVNDFQKGDIAEGYSVSREKKESFPLTVTSAQKNPTAFYLCASSISSRVLAGEETQYFGPGTRLLVL.

J is TRBJ2-7 and V is TRBV5-1; tentative D call: TRBD2 (6 bases). The germline V gene encodes CDR1 SGHRS and CDR2 YFSETQ. V lost 4 bases and J 4 bases, leaving 18 bases between the germline ends. The CDR3 sequence is 15 residues long. CDR3 in amino acids: CASSPGGTGIYEQYF. The CDR3 nucleotides read TGCGCCAGCAGCCCTGGCGGGACGGGGATTTACGAGCAGTACTTC.

V is TRBV12-3 or TRBV12-4 and J is TRBJ2-1; D gene ambiguous. V shed 6 bases and J shed 9 bases, with 12 bases lying between them. The CDR3 spans 12 residues. The CDR3 sequence: CASRPTRGEQFF. The CDR3 region has the DNA TGTGCCAGCAGACCCACACGAGGTGAGCAGTTCTTC.

This chain connects TRBV29-1 to TRBJ2-7, with D tentatively TRBD1 (5 bases). Germline CDR1 and CDR2: SQVTM and ANQGSEA. The V end lost 4 bases, the J end lost 7 bases, and 14 bases lay between the germline ends. The CDR3 is 12 amino acids. CDR3 in DNA: TGCAGCGTTGGCAGGGATGGCCCTGAGCAGTACTTC. This codes for CSVGRDGPEQYF.

The V and J genes are TRBV6-6 and TRBJ2-5; TRBD1 might be the D (6 bases). Germline V lookup: CDR1 MNHNY, CDR2 SVGAGI (reference sequence). The CDR3 runs 12 residues. Trimming removed 4 bases from V and 13 bases from J, with 16 bases in between. The DNA of the CDR3 is TGTGCCAGCAGTTTCACAAGGGACAAGGGGTACTTC. As protein: CASSFTRDKGYF.

A few counts support this clone. The chain joins TRBV28 to TRBJ1-1; D ambiguous. This CDR3 has 13 residues. CDR1 is MDHEN, CDR2 SYDVKM, per germline. Trimming pared 5 bases from V and 0 bases from J, leaving 7 bases between. For the CDR3, the DNA is TGTGCCAGCAGTACACCTCTGAACACTGAAGCTTTCTTT. It yields the protein CASSTPLNTEAFF.

The chain has TRBV7-9 and TRBJ1-1; no reliable D call. The CDR3 has 15 residues. In germline, CDR1 is SEHNR, CDR2 FQNEAQ (reference sequence). V shed 5 bases and J shed 4 bases, with 17 bases lying between them. The CDR3 reads CASSPLSVGTTEAFF. CDR3 nucleotide sequence: TGTGCCAGCAGCCCGCTTAGCGTGGGAACCACTGAAGCTTTCTTT.

A single count supports this clone. An end of the junction does not agree with germline; a read error may underlie this. The chain recombines TRBV27 with TRBJ1-2; weak D call: TRBD1 (6 bases). The CDR3 extends over 11 amino acids. The germline gives CDR1 MNHEY, CDR2 SMNVEV (reference sequence). CDR3 region: CASSREDSLRF. The CDR3 bases are TGTGCCAGCAGTCGAGAGGACAGCCTACGGTTC.

The chain employs TRBV27 and TRBJ2-1; TRBD2 agrees at 7 bases. The CDR3 has 14 amino acids. The J segment lost 8 bases and the V segment lost 3 bases, leaving 7 bases of the junction unmatched. Per germline, CDR1 MNHEY and CDR2 SMNVEV (reference sequence). This CDR3 is CASSFVMGRDEQFF. CDR3 nucleotide sequence: TGTGCCAGCAGTTTCGTGATGGGGAGGGATGAGCAGTTCTTC.

DNA of the CDR3: TGCGCCAGCAGCTTGGGGACAGCCTCTTCAACTAATGAAAAACTGTTTTTT. This sequence encodes CASSLGTASSTNEKLFF. V gene TRBV5-1 combines with J gene TRBJ1-4, with a possible D match to TRBD1 (6 bases). Germline V gene lookup returns CDR1 SGHRS and CDR2 YFSETQ. There are 17 residues in the CDR3. Trimming removed 0 bases at V and 0 bases at J, with 12 bases between.

This sequence joins TRBV2 and TRBJ1-5; 10 bases match TRBD1. With 5 bases clipped from V and 1 base from J, the junction kept 2 bases outside the gene matches. There are 15 residues in the CDR3. CDR1 and CDR2 (germline): SNHLY, FYNNEI. In nucleotides, the CDR3 is TGTGCCAGCAGTAGACAGGGGGCGAGCAATCAGCCCCAGCATTTT. This codes for CASSRQGASNQPQHF. Based on the CDR3 plus reference TRBV2 and TRBJ1-5, the full variable domain is EPEVTQTPSHQVTQMGQEVILRCVPISNHLYFYWYRQILGQKVEFLVSFYNNEISEKSEIFDDQFSVERPDGSNFTLKIRSTKLEDSAMYFCASSRQGASNQPQHFGDGTRLSIL.

This clone was recorded once. The rearrangement links TRBV3-1 (or the pseudogene TRBV3-2) to TRBJ2-2; the match to TRBD2 covers 7 bases. V lost 4 bases to trimming and J lost 6 bases; unmatched junction nucleotides: 8. This CDR3 has 15 amino acids. Germline CDR1 reads LGHDT; CDR2 reads YNNKEL (reference sequence). The chain's CDR3 is CASSLSGLAAGELFF. The CDR3, as DNA: TGTGCCAGCAGCCTAAGTGGCCTAGCGGCCGGGGAGCTGTTTTTT.

Here the CDR3 reads CASSADRVGAGELFF. CDR3 bases: TGTGCCAGCAGCGCTGACAGGGTTGGTGCCGGGGAGCTGTTTTTT. V is TRBV11-3 and J is TRBJ2-2; 7 bases fit TRBD1. This CDR3 region has 15 residues. V shed 5 bases, J shed 6 bases, and the junction held 9 bases outside the gene matches. Germline lookup yields CDR1 SGHNT and CDR2 YENEEA.

This clone was counted once. The chain recombines TRBV25-1 with TRBJ1-2, with D unclear. The ends were cut back, 1 base at V and 8 bases at J, with 5 bases in the middle. Germline-derived CDR1 and CDR2 are MGHDK and SYGVNS. CDR3 length: 11 amino acids. CDR3 residues: CASSESVGYTF. CDR3 nucleotide sequence: TGTGCCAGCAGTGAATCGGTCGGCTACACCTTC.

This clone has a single count. The chain joins TRBV28 to TRBJ1-5; TRBD1 aligns across 8 bases. V shed 1 base and J 3 bases; nucleotides not matched to a gene: 17. The CDR3 extends over 20 amino acids. Looked up from germline, CDR1 is MDHEN and CDR2 is SYDVKM. CDR3 loop: CASSLYWGRGRGIYNQPQHF. The CDR3 DNA reads TGTGCCAGCAGTTTATACTGGGGCAGGGGGCGCGGAATTTACAATCAGCCCCAGCATTTT.

This chain joins TRBV19 and TRBJ2-4, with D perhaps TRBD1 (5 bases). Germline V CDR1 and CDR2: LNHDA, SQIVND (reference sequence). CDR3 length equals 14 residues. The V gene lost 8 bases and the J gene lost 0 bases, with 11 bases spanning the gap. The CDR3 DNA reads as TGTGCCAGTGGTACAGGCCTAGCCAAAAACATTCAGTACTTC. Translating gives CASGTGLAKNIQYF.

This chain uses TRBV4-1 with TRBJ2-7; possible D gene TRBD2, 5 bases. Germline assignment: CDR1 MGHRA and CDR2 YSYEKL. The CDR3 sequence is 14 residues long. The germline V and J ends were trimmed by 0 bases and 5 bases, with 11 bases remaining between them. The CDR3 loop is CASSQELDGNEQYF. CDR3 nucleotide sequence: TGCGCCAGCAGCCAAGAATTAGACGGGAACGAGCAGTACTTC.

This chain joins TRBV7-9 and TRBJ1-2, with 10 positions matching TRBD1. The trim removed 5 bases at V and 8 bases at J, leaving 11 bases unmatched. The CDR3 spans 15 residues. The germline CDR1 and CDR2 sequences are SEHNR and FQNEAQ (reference sequence). The DNA for the CDR3 is TGTGCCAGCAGCCCTACTCGGGACAGGGGAGGAGGCTACACCTTC. Its protein is CASSPTRDRGGGYTF. Full variable domain (remainder filled in from reference TRBV7-9 and TRBJ1-2): DTGVSQNPRHKITKRGQNVTFRCDPISEHNRLYWYRQTLGQGPEFLTYFQNEAQLEKSRLLSDRFSAERPKGSFSTLEIQRTEQGDSAMYLCASSPTRDRGGGYTFGSGTRLTVV.